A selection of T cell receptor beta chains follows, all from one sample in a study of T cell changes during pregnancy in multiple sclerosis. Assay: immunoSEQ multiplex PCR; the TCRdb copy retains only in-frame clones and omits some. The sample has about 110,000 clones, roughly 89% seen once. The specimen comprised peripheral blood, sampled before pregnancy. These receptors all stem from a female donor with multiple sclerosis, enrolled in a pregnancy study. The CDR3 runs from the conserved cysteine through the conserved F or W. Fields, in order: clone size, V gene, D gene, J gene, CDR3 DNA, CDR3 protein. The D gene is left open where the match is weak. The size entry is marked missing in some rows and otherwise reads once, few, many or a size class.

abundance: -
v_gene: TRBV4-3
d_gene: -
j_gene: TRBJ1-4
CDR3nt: TGCGCCAGCAGCCAAGATGGAGGGGCCGCCGTCGGAGGTGAAAAACTGTTTTTT
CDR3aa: CASSQDGGAAVGGEKLFF

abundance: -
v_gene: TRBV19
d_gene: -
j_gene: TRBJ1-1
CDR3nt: TGTGCCAGTAGTTTCGGGTTCCAAGACACTGAAGCTTTCTTT
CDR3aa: CASSFGFQDTEAFF

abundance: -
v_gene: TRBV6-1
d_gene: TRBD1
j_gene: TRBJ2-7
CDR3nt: TGTGCCAGCAAGGGTAGGGGGACAGGGGTGTACGAGCAGTACTTC
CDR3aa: CASKGRGTGVYEQYF

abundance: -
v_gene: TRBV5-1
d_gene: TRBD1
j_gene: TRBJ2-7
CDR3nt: TGCGCCAGCAGCTCGCCGGGACAGGGTACCTACGAGCAGTACTTC
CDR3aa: CASSSPGQGTYEQYF

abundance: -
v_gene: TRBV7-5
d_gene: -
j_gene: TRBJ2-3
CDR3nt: TGTGCCAGAGCGGTGGGAGATACGCAGTATTTT
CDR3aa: CARAVGDTQYF

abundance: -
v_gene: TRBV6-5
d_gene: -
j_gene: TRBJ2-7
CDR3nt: TGTGCCAGCAGTAACCGGGACTCGACCCTGTGGCAATACTTC
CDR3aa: CASSNRDSTLWQYF

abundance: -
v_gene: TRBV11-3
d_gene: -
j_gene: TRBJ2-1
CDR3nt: TGTGCCAGCAGCTTAAGGGGTAGCGGTGAGCAGTTCTTC
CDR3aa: CASSLRGSGEQFF

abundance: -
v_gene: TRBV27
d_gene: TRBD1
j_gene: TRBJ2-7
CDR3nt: TGTGCCAGCAGTTTCTCTGCAGGGGGCTACGAGCAGTACTTC
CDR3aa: CASSFSAGGYEQYF

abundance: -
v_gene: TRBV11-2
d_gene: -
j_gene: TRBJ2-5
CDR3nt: TGTGCCAGCAGCTCCTCAGAGACCCAGTACTTC
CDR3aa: CASSSSETQYF

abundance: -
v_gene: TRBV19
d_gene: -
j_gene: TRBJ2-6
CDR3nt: TGTGCCAGTAGTAAGGGGTCTTTATCTGGGGCCAACGTCCTGACTTTC
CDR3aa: CASSKGSLSGANVLTF

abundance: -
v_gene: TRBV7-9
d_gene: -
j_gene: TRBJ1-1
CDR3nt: TGTGCCAGCACTAATCCAAGGAACACTGAAGCTTTCTTT
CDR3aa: CASTNPRNTEAFF

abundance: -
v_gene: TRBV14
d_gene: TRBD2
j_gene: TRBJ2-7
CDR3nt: TGTGCCAGCAGCCCGCTAGCGGGGGGGGCCTACGAGCAGTACTTC
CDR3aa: CASSPLAGGAYEQYF

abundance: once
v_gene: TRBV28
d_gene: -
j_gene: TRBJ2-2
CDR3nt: TGTGCCAGCAGTTCGAAGCTGGCGAACACCGGGGAGCTGTTTTTT
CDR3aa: CASSSKLANTGELFF

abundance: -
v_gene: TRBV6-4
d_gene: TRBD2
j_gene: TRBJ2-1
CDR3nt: TGTGCCAGCAGTGAAGGTTCGGCGGGAGTTGGGGGCAATGAGCAGTTCTTC
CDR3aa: CASSEGSAGVGGNEQFF

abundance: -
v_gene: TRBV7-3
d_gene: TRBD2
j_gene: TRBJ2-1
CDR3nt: TGTGCCAGCAGCTTAGGCCGTAGCGGGGGGCACAATGAGCAGTTCTTC
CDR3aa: CASSLGRSGGHNEQFF

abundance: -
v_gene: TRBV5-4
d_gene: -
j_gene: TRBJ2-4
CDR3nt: TGTGCCAGCAGCCCCAAGGGCGGGGCCGCATCCGTCATTCAGTACTTC
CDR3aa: CASSPKGGAASVIQYF

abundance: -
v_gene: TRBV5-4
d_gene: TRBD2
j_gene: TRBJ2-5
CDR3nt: TGTGCCAGCAGCTTGGGGGGAGGGGAGACCCAGTACTTC
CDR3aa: CASSLGGGETQYF

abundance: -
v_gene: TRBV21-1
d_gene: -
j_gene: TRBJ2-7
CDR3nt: TGTGCCAGCAGCAAAGGACGGGACTCATCGCACTCCCTCACCTACGAGCAGTACTTC
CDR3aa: CASSKGRDSSHSLTYEQYF

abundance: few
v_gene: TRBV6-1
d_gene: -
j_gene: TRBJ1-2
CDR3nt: TGTGCCAGCACCACCCTCCAAAGGTCGGGGGGCTACACCTTC
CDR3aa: CASTTLQRSGGYTF

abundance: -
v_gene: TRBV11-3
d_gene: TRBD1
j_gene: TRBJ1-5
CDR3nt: TGTGCCAGCGCCAGGGGGCAAGGTCAGCCCCAGCATTTT
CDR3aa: CASARGQGQPQHF

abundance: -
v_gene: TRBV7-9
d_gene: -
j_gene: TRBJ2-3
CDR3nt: TGTGCCAGCCCTGACAGAACCGAAAGCACAGATACGCAGTATTTT
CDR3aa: CASPDRTESTDTQYF

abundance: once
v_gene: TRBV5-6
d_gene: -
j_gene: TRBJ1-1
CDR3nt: TGTGCCAGCAGCTTGCCGGACAGCAACACTGAAGCTTTCTTT
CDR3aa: CASSLPDSNTEAFF

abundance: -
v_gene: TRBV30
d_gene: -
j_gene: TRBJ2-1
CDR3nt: TGTGCCTGGAGTGTACGGGTAAATGAGCAGTTCTTC
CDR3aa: CAWSVRVNEQFF

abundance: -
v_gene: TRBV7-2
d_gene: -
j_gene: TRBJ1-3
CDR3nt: TGTGCCAGCAGCCAGGGTAGCTCTGGAAACACCATATATTTT
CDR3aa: CASSQGSSGNTIYF

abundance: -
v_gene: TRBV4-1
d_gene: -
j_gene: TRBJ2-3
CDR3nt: TGCGCCAGCAGCCAAGATTGGGGACAAAACGCAGATACGCAGTATTTT
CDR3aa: CASSQDWGQNADTQYF

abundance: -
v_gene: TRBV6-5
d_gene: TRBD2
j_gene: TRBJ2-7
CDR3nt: TGTGCCAGCAGTAACCTAGCGGGGGGTGCCCGGGAGCAGTACTTC
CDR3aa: CASSNLAGGAREQYF

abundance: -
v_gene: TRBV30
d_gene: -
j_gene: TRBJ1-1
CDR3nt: TGTGCCTGGAGTGTAGGGAGGGACGGGAGGAACACTGAAGCTTTCTTT
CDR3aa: CAWSVGRDGRNTEAFF

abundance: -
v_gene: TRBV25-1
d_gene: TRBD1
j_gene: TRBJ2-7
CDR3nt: TGTGCCAGCAGAAAGACAGGGGCAACCTCCTACGAGCAGTACTTC
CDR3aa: CASRKTGATSYEQYF

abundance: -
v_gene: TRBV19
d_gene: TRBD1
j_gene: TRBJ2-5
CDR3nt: TGTGCCAGTAGTGGACAGGGGTTAGAGACCCAGTACTTC
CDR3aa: CASSGQGLETQYF

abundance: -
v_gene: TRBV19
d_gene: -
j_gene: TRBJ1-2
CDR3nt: TGTGCCAGTAGTATAGCGGCAGGCCTCACTAACTATGGCTACACCTTC
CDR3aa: CASSIAAGLTNYGYTF

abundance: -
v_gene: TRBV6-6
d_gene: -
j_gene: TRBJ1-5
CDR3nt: TGTGCCAGCAGTTACTCTTCAGGGCAGGATCAGCCCCAGCATTTT
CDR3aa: CASSYSSGQDQPQHF

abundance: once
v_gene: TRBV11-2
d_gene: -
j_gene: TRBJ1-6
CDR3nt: TGTGCCACCAATCCGGGTCCGGGGAATTCACCCCTCCACTTT
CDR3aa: CATNPGPGNSPLHF

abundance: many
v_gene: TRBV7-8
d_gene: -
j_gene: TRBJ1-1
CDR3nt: TGTGCCAGCAGCCTAGAGGCGGGGCAAGCTTTCTTT
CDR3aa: CASSLEAGQAFF

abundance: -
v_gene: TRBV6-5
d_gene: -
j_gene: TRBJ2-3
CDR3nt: TGTGCCAGCAGTTACGGGCAGAGCACAGATACGCAGTATTTT
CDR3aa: CASSYGQSTDTQYF

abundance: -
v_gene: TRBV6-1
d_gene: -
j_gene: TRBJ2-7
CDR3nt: TGTGCCAGCACGTTGGAGATCGGCTACGAGCAGTACTTC
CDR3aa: CASTLEIGYEQYF

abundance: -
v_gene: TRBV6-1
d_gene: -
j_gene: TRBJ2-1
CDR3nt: TGTGCCAGCAGTGAGGCTGCAAACGAACCCTACAATGAGCAGTTCTTC
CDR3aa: CASSEAANEPYNEQFF